The 5 T cell receptor beta chains below all came from one sample that was sequenced in a study of beta chain features in type 1 diabetes. The whole isolated RNA underwent reverse transcription, so sequencing captured expressed TCRB transcripts. Using immunoSEQ multiplex PCR, the repertoire was profiled, and TCRdb retains in-frame clones only, with some absent. Of a few hundred thousand clones detected, around 13% appear once; the ten largest clones hold approximately 0.038%. Specimen: naive CD4+ T cells from blood. The receptors originated from a man younger than 40 in good health.

V usage is TRBV11-2 and J usage is TRBJ2-1; the match to TRBD2 covers 11 bases. The ends lost 5 bases at V and 5 bases at J; junction bases unmatched: 8. The V gene's germline CDR1 is SGHAT and CDR2 FQNNGV. CDR3 length: 16 residues. CDR3 bases: TGTGCCAGCAGCCCCATAGCGGGAGGGACCCACAATGAGCAGTTCTTC. It yields the protein CASSPIAGGTHNEQFF. Looking up the rest from reference TRBV11-2 and TRBJ2-1 gives the full variable domain: EAGVAQSPRYKIIEKRQSVAFWCNPISGHATLYWYQQILGQGPKLLIQFQNNGVVDDSQLPKDRFSAERLKGVDSTLKIQPAKLEDSAVYLCASSPIAGGTHNEQFFGPGTRLTVL.

The chain recombines TRBV7-9 with TRBJ1-2; weak D call: TRBD1 (6 bases). The CDR3 has 14 residues. V gave up 6 bases and J gave up 4 bases, with 15 bases separating them. Per germline, CDR1 SEHNR and CDR2 FQNEAQ (reference sequence). The chain's CDR3 is CASSPALQGYGYTF. CDR3 bases: TGTGCCAGCAGTCCGGCGCTACAGGGCTATGGCTACACCTTC. Combining the CDR3 with reference TRBV7-9 and TRBJ1-2 gives the whole variable domain DTGVSQNPRHKITKRGQNVTFRCDPISEHNRLYWYRQTLGQGPEFLTYFQNEAQLEKSRLLSDRFSAERPKGSFSTLEIQRTEQGDSAMYLCASSPALQGYGYTFGSGTRLTVV.

V gene TRBV5-1 combines with J gene TRBJ2-1; 8 positions match TRBD1. The V segment lost 1 base and the J segment 9 bases; nucleotides outside the gene matches: 12. CDR1 SGHRS and CDR2 YFSETQ come from the germline V gene. The CDR3 loop spans 16 amino acids. DNA for the CDR3: TGCGCCAGCAGCTTGCTCGGCAGGGGGCGCACAGGTGAGCAGTTCTTC. Protein product: CASSLLGRGRTGEQFF.

J is TRBJ2-2 and V is TRBV7-6, with D uncertain. V shed 5 bases and J shed 0 bases, with 19 bases lying between them. Germline assignment: CDR1 SGHVS and CDR2 FNYEAQ. The CDR3 runs 18 residues. The DNA for the CDR3 is TGTGCCAGCAGCCGATTTCCGCCGACGGTTTCGAACACCGGGGAGCTGTTTTTT. As protein: CASSRFPPTVSNTGELFF.

This clone was picked up a small number of times. The chain recombines TRBV15 with TRBJ2-7, with 7 bases that match TRBD1. This CDR3 region has 14 residues. V shed 3 bases and J 4 bases; nucleotides not matched to a gene: 6. Germline lookup yields CDR1 LNHNV and CDR2 YYDKDF (reference sequence). In nucleotides, the CDR3 is TGTGCCACCAGCAGTATTACAGGGGAATACGAGCAGTACTTC. Protein sequence: CATSSITGEYEQYF.